Listed here is a single T cell receptor (beta chain). No antigen is known for it. No base quality values were provided; no much bigger clone lies one nucleotide off. The CDR3 regions of human TCRbeta chains were analyzed by immunosequencing. On the authors' methods: Repertoire TCRs were checked for matches against a reference library of SARS-CoV-2-specific TCRs that had been generated using the MIRA antigen-specificity platform. Breadth meant the fraction of unique TCRs that were SARS-CoV-2-associated, whereas depth meant the fraction of total T cells that were SARS-CoV-2-associated. Using the MIRA data, every spike-specific TCR was mapped to the spike region that the TCR reacted to and assigned to either a CD4 or a CD8 class. Log10-transformed breadth and depth values were compared by one-way ANOVA with Sidak's multiple comparisons tests. Imported from immuneACCESS, the table was reduced by TCRdb to in-frame sequences with V and J called. These copies leave out some clones; in studies compared against another copy, an unresolved V gene accounts for under half, and the cause of the remainder is not known. V and J calls and clone size are those listed in that table; D and trimming were worked out from the DNA. The sample includes some 120,000 clones, with around 94% observed a single time. Clones ranked in the top ten supply around 7% of the sample.

The time point label, read with the paper, signifies: baseline before first vaccination. Vaccinee samples were obtained from the UK trials COV001 and COV002, which included a single-blind randomized controlled phase 2/3 trial of AZD1222 (ChAdOx1 nCoV-19) in healthy adults. For TCRbeta chain sequencing, PBMC samples from trial participants were taken at day 0 and at day 28 after the second dose. V has 5 bases trimmed and J has 5 bases trimmed; junction bases matching no gene number 9. CDR1 and CDR2 were assigned from the germline V gene (reference sequence) as LNHDA and SQIVND. The CDR3 covers 15 residues, taking in both the cysteine and the phenylalanine. Just the 45-base CDR3 DNA is kept, in frame starting at base 1. The data stem from a study of T cell responses to AZD1222 COVID-19 vaccine (dated by TCRdb to the early 2020s). Describing the broader study: AZD1222 recipients given second doses at about 4 weeks or at about 12 weeks were pooled, since spike-specific TCR depth and breadth were not found to differ between the two schedules. A total of 233 trial participants underwent TCR sequencing, of whom under 220 had received two doses of AZD1222 and about 25 had received two doses of the MenACWY control vaccine. Trial participants were enrolled by age into 18-55, 56-69 and 70-plus year subgroups, with roughly 150, 30 and 60 TCR-sequenced participants respectively. Overall results and qualifications from the work: Reportedly, close to half of the unique spike-specific TCRs recognized epitopes lying outside the regions that are mutated in the B.1.351 and B.1.1.7 variants. After two AZD1222 doses, both the breadth and the depth of spike-specific TCRs were significantly higher than at day 0 and than in MenACWY recipients. Because no day 14 peak-response samples were available, the repertoires could be characterized only after the peak T cell response. Conclusions about previously exposed vaccinees were limited because only six AZD1222 recipients were SARS-CoV-2 seropositive at baseline. Participants were mostly white British, with more females than males. The authors suggested clonal diversity may have been underestimated. The whole spike protein was spanned by vaccine-associated CD4 TCRs, and dominant responses were seen in regions 160-218 and 743-854. The 56-69-year group was small, and its depth increase did not reach significance, likely because of low power.

Material: peripheral blood, obtained on day 0 of AZD1222 vaccination. This TCR derives from an adult in good health. The chain links TRBV19 with TRBJ2-1; TRBD2 fits 7 bases in the junction. CDR3 sequence: CASSDRDYWDNEQFF. The nucleotides are TGTGCCAGTAGTGACCGGGACTATTGGGACAATGAGCAGTTCTTC.